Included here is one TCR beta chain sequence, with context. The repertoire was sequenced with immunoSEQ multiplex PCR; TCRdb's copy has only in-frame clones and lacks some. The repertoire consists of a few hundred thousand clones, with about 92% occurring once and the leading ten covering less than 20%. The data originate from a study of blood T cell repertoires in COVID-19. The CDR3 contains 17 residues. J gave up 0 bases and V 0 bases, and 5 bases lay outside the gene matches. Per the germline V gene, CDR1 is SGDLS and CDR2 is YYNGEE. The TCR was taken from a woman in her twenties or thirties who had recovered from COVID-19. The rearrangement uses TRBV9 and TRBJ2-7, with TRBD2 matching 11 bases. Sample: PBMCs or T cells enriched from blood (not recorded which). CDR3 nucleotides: TGTGCCAGCAGCGTAGAGCCCCTAGCGGGAGGCTCCTACGAGCAGTACTTC. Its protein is CASSVEPLAGGSYEQYF.